The present T cell receptor (beta chain) was sequenced within a study of T cells after yellow fever vaccination. The authors made TCR cDNA by 5'RACE template switching, adding a universal primer site and UMIs. From the 5' RACE reads, TCRdb called clonotypes with MiXCR, one entry per CDR3 protein. The sample holds 230,000 or so distinct CDR3 sequences; around 3.5% are singletons and the top ten take under 20%. The CDR3 length is 14 residues. Germline V gives CDR1 SGHKS, CDR2 YYEKEE (reference sequence). Trimming took 4 bases from V and 6 from J; bases not matched to a gene: 7. Many counts were recorded for this clonotype. Antigen unknown. General study points: Some clonotypes, a small share, were shared between CD4 and CD8 compartments. Once the booster was given, most primary-vaccination clones reappeared, at about 97% for CD4 and approximately 88% for CD8.

The TCR comes from a man between 18 and 35 years old who received the YFV17D yellow fever vaccine. The chain carries TRBV5-5 and TRBJ2-1; 7 bases are shared with TRBD1. The sample here was PBMCs, taken 15 days after the yellow fever booster vaccination. CDR3 in DNA: TGTGCCAGCAGCGGTATGGGACAGACCAATGAGCAGTTCTTC. Its protein product is CASSGMGQTNEQFF.